Given below is one T cell receptor beta chain in context. Different DNA sequences within this sample yield the same CDR3. This sample stems from a study of blood T cell repertoires in COVID-19. Across the whole study: Sample material is recorded as cDNA or gDNA derived from T cells, B-cell-depleted T cells, or PBMCs.

The repertoire was sequenced with immunoSEQ multiplex PCR; TCRdb's copy has only in-frame clones and lacks some. The sample has over 150,000 clones; about 88% are singletons. Germline V gene data show CDR1 as KGHSH and CDR2 as LQKENI. Deletions cut 0 bases from V and 4 bases from J, with 9 bases between. The CDR3 covers 15 residues. The sample taken for sequencing was peripheral blood. The gene calls are TRBV18 and TRBJ1-4; a possible D gene is TRBD1 (6 bases). This clonotype was obtained from a man aged 60-69 years with COVID-19, enrolled during active disease. CDR3 nucleotide sequence: TGTGCCAGCTCACCACCCGGACAGAATAATGAAAAACTGTTTTTT. Translated: CASSPPGQNNEKLFF. Complete variable domain (other parts from reference TRBV18 and TRBJ1-4): NAGVMQNPRHLVRRRGQEARLRCSPMKGHSHVYWYRQLPEEGLKFMVYLQKENIIDESGMPKERFSAEFPKEGPSILRIQQVVRGDSAAYFCASSPPGQNNEKLFFGSGTQLSVL.